This T cell receptor beta chain was documented in a study of T cell responses to AZD1222 COVID-19 vaccine. Note on this clone: Antigen unknown.

Germline V CDR1 and CDR2: KGHSH, LQKENI. There are 15 residues in the CDR3. Trimming at V came to 5 bases and at J to 0 bases, leaving 5 bases not matched to a gene. Study-wide findings and caveats: The peak T cell response came first, and repertoires were sampled only after it. White British people made up most donors, females outnumbered males, and clonal diversity was possibly underestimated. AZD1222 recipients seropositive at baseline numbered only five to seven. Recipients of two AZD1222 doses showed rising Spike-specific TCR breadth and depth.

Clones were read by immunoSEQ multiplex PCR, and TCRdb kept only the in-frame ones, dropping some. This repertoire shows about 170,000 clones, about 83% found once; its top ten account for 1.1%. The rearrangement uses TRBV18 and TRBJ1-2, with TRBD1 matching 8 bases. The TCR comes from an adult who received the AZD1222 COVID-19 vaccine. This specimen consisted of peripheral blood, obtained 28 days after the second AZD1222 dose. CDR3 residues: CASSIGQGANYGYTF. The CDR3 region has the DNA TGTGCCAGCTCAATTGGACAGGGAGCTAACTATGGCTACACCTTC.